One and the same sample provided the 26 T cell receptor beta chains below, sequenced in a study of cytomegalovirus exposure and HLA in healthy donors. The primer mix had 60 Vbeta and 13 Jbeta primers. Repertoires were generated with immunoSEQ multiplex PCR, while TCRdb's copy carries only in-frame clones and drops some. The data show around 160,000 clones, more than 65% seen once. The sequencing input was PBMCs. These receptors were obtained from a man aged 18-30 years in good health and CMV-seropositive.

This chain joins TRBV6-5 and TRBJ1-4; 8 nucleotides agree with TRBD1. CDR1 MNHEY and CDR2 SVGAGI come from the germline V gene. The CDR3 sequence is 16 residues long. V shed 2 bases and J 5 bases; nucleotides not matched to a gene: 7. Here the CDR3 DNA reads TGTGCCAGCAGTTACACCGGAGGACAGGGAAATGAAAAACTGTTTTTT. It translates to CASSYTGGQGNEKLFF.

The rearrangement links TRBV7-6 to TRBJ2-3, with 9 bases identical to TRBD2. The CDR3 spans 16 residues. Germline V lookup: CDR1 SGHVS, CDR2 FNYEAQ. The V segment lost 5 bases and the J segment 5 bases; nucleotides outside the gene matches: 11. The CDR3 here is CASSRALAGIGDTQYF. CDR3 bases: TGTGCCAGCAGCCGTGCCCTAGCGGGAATCGGAGATACGCAGTATTTT.

The chain has TRBV6-4 and TRBJ2-3; 8 nucleotides match TRBD1. The V and J ends lost 8 bases and 1 base, in that order; junction bases with no gene match: 14. Germline V CDR1 and CDR2: MRHNA, SNTAGT. The CDR3 length is 17 residues. CDR3 sequence (DNA): TGTGCCAGCCCTGTGCTTCTCGGGACAGGAGGCACAGATACGCAGTATTTT. It yields the protein CASPVLLGTGGTDTQYF.

V gene TRBV7-9 combines with J gene TRBJ2-5; 13 nucleotides agree with TRBD2. Germline assignment: CDR1 SEHNR and CDR2 FQNEAQ (reference sequence). The junction had 8 bases not matched to a gene; V was cut back by 5 bases and J by 5 bases. This CDR3 has 16 amino acids. CDR3 sequence: CASSRTSGSVRETQYF. The CDR3, as DNA: TGTGCCAGCAGCCGGACTAGCGGGAGTGTGCGGGAGACCCAGTACTTC. Supplemented by reference TRBV7-9 and TRBJ2-5, the full variable domain reads DTGVSQNPRHKITKRGQNVTFRCDPISEHNRLYWYRQTLGQGPEFLTYFQNEAQLEKSRLLSDRFSAERPKGSFSTLEIQRTEQGDSAMYLCASSRTSGSVRETQYFGPGTRLLVL.

The V gene is TRBV6-5, the J gene TRBJ1-2; the D gene is possibly TRBD1 (5 bases). Germline-derived CDR1 and CDR2 are MNHEY and SVGAGI. The CDR3 is made up of 15 amino acids. V shed 7 bases and J shed 4 bases, with 19 bases lying between them. The CDR3 nucleotides are TGTGCCAGCACCACCTATAGGCAGGGAAGCTATGGCTACACCTTC. Translated: CASTTYRQGSYGYTF.

The V gene is TRBV7-9, the J gene TRBJ2-3, with 9 positions matching TRBD1. Germline values: CDR1 SEHNR, CDR2 FQNEAQ (reference sequence). CDR3 length: 15 residues. V gave up 3 bases and J gave up 2 bases; unmatched junction bases: 3. CDR3 coding DNA: TGTGCCAGCAGCTTCGGACAGGGGCACACAGATACGCAGTATTTT. Protein: CASSFGQGHTDTQYF.

The V call is TRBV5-1, the J call TRBJ2-1; TRBD1 agrees at 7 bases. This CDR3 has 14 residues. Germline trimming cut 4 bases from V and 7 bases from J; bases unmatched to any gene: 8. The V gene's germline CDR1 is SGHRS and CDR2 YFSETQ. CDR3 bases: TGCGCCAGCAGCGCATCACAGGGGAAGAATGAGCAGTTCTTC. Residues: CASSASQGKNEQFF.

The chain joins TRBV5-4 to TRBJ2-1; possibly TRBD2 for D (6 bases). This CDR3 has 12 amino acids. Germline CDR1 SGHNT, CDR2 YYREEE (reference sequence). V gave up 1 base and J gave up 8 bases, with 7 bases separating them. The CDR3 DNA sequence: TGTGCCAGCAGCTTGCGGGGGTATGAGCAGTTCTTC. Encoded protein: CASSLRGYEQFF.

The V gene is TRBV6-1, the J gene TRBJ2-7; D may be TRBD1 (7 bases). The CDR3 covers 13 residues. Trimming stripped 6 bases from V and 6 bases from J, with 15 bases between. Germline CDR1 MNHNS, CDR2 SASEGT. The CDR3 DNA reads as TGTGCCAGCAGAACTAGACAGGGAGGCGAGCAGTACGTC. Translating gives CASRTRQGGEQYV.

The chain is built from TRBV27 and TRBJ1-2; D is unresolved. CDR1 MNHEY and CDR2 SMNVEV come from the germline V gene (reference sequence). CDR3 length: 15 residues. V gave up 0 bases and J gave up 2 bases, with 10 bases separating them. DNA of the CDR3: TGTGCCAGCAGTTTATCGGGGAGCGTCAACTATGGCTACACCTTC. Amino acids: CASSLSGSVNYGYTF.

The CDR3 nucleotides are TGTGCCAGCAGTTGGGGGCCGAACACTGAAGCTTTCTTT. Protein product: CASSWGPNTEAFF. The chain recombines TRBV27 with TRBJ1-1, with D possibly matching TRBD1 (6 bases). Trimming took 4 bases from V and 1 from J, leaving 7 bases between them. The CDR3 is 13 residues long. CDR1 is MNHEY, CDR2 SMNVEV, per germline (reference sequence).

The J gene is TRBJ2-7, the V gene TRBV12-1; the table's D gene call, TRBD2, was not cross checked with the DNA. TRBV12-1 is designated a pseudogene. This CDR3 comprises 17 residues. The CDR3 is CASSFDYGAGGLGEQYV. CDR3 nucleotides: TGTGCCAGCAGCTTTGATTATGGGGCGGGAGGGCTCGGCGAGCAGTACGTC.

The V call is TRBV7-8, the J call TRBJ2-4, with 10 bases identical to TRBD2. Losses at the gene ends were 0 bases for V and 5 bases for J; bases not matched to a gene: 13. The CDR3 length is 19 residues. Looked up from germline, CDR1 is SGHVS and CDR2 is FQNEAQ. Here the CDR3 DNA reads TGTGCCAGCAGCTTAGCCAGGTGGAGCGGGAGGGCCAGGGAAAACATTCAGTACTTC. Translation: CASSLARWSGRARENIQYF.

This rearrangement joins TRBV28 to TRBJ1-1; a weak D match, TRBD1 (5 bases). CDR3 length: 11 amino acids. CDR1 is MDHEN and CDR2 is SYDVKM in the germline V gene. With 5 bases removed from V and 7 bases from J, the gap between germline ends came to 8 bases. CDR3 sequence reads: CASSPGLEAFF. The CDR3, as DNA: TGTGCCAGCAGTCCGGGACTTGAAGCTTTCTTT.

V usage is TRBV14 and J usage is TRBJ1-3; D gene uncertain. Germline V gene lookup returns CDR1 SGHDN and CDR2 FVKESK. This CDR3 has 19 amino acids. Trimming took 0 bases from V and 0 from J, leaving 18 bases between them. This CDR3 reads CASSQDWRRASGSGNTIYF. CDR3 coding DNA: TGTGCCAGCAGCCAAGATTGGCGTCGAGCCAGCGGCTCTGGAAACACCATATATTTT.

The rearrangement joins TRBV12-5 to TRBJ1-1; D uncertain. V was clipped by 2 bases and J by 8 bases, with 6 bases between them. The length of the CDR3 is 11 residues. Germline values: CDR1 LGHNT, CDR2 FRNRAP. In nucleotides, the CDR3 is TGTGCTAGTGGTTTGTCGAGAGAAGCTTTCTTT. Translation gives CASGLSREAFF.

The rearrangement uses TRBV6-1 and TRBJ1-3; D is uncertain. The CDR3 is made up of 15 amino acids. Germline assignment: CDR1 MNHNS and CDR2 SASEGT. V was trimmed by 4 bases and J by 4 bases, leaving 14 bases between them. The DNA for the CDR3 is TGTGCCAGCAGTGTACTGGGCGCAGAAGGAAACACCATATATTTT. Translation: CASSVLGAEGNTIYF.

The V and J genes are TRBV5-1 and TRBJ2-6; 13 bases match TRBD2. Germline V lookup: CDR1 SGHRS, CDR2 YFSETQ. Trimming removed 0 bases from V and 0 bases from J; junction bases left unmatched: 3. The CDR3 totals 19 residues. The CDR3 DNA reads as TGCGCCAGCAGCTTGGCCGGGACTAGCGGGGTCTCTGGGGCCAACGTCCTGACTTTC. Translation gives CASSLAGTSGVSGANVLTF. The full variable domain, its missing parts supplied by reference TRBV5-1 and TRBJ2-6, is KAGVTQTPRYLIKTRGQQVTLSCSPISGHRSVSWYQQTPGQGLQFLFEYFSETQRNKGNFPGRFSGRQFSNSRSEMNVSTLELGDSALYLCASSLAGTSGVSGANVLTFGAGSRLTVL.

The chain joins TRBV7-2 to TRBJ1-2; 12 bases map to TRBD1. V dropped 5 bases and J dropped 3; count of bases not matched to a gene: 4. Germline-derived CDR1 and CDR2 are SGHTA and FQGNSA. This CDR3 is 15 amino acids long. In nucleotides, the CDR3 is TGTGCCAGCAGCGAAGGGACAGGGGGCGACTATGGCTACACCTTC. Its protein is CASSEGTGGDYGYTF.

V usage is TRBV30 and J usage is TRBJ1-1; perhaps TRBD1 as D (6 bases). Germline CDR1 reads GTSNPN; CDR2 reads SVGIG (reference sequence). The V end lost 4 bases, the J end lost 0 bases, and 15 bases lay between the germline ends. CDR3 length: 15 amino acids. CDR3 loop: CAWIRGHRMNTEAFF. The DNA of the CDR3 is TGTGCCTGGATAAGGGGACACAGAATGAACACTGAAGCTTTCTTT.

This clone was seen only once. The chain has TRBV27 and TRBJ1-3; D is uncertain. V was pared by 4 bases and J by 0 bases, with 10 bases between. The CDR3 totals 15 residues. Germline CDR1 is MNHEY and CDR2 is SMNVEV (reference sequence). DNA of the CDR3: TGTGCCAGCAGTTCCGGGTTTTTCTCTGGAAACACCATATATTTT. This gives the protein CASSSGFFSGNTIYF.

V usage is TRBV4-1 and J usage is TRBJ1-2; D is undetermined. This CDR3 has 13 residues. The V end was cut by 0 bases, the J end by 5 bases, with 7 bases between. The germline CDR1 and CDR2 sequences are MGHRA and YSYEKL. The CDR3 here is CASSQEGGYGYTF. CDR3 in DNA: TGCGCCAGCAGCCAAGAGGGCGGGTATGGCTACACCTTC.

The chain employs TRBV19 and TRBJ2-1; TRBD1 aligns across 7 bases. Trimming took 5 bases from V and 2 from J; bases not matched to a gene: 6. This CDR3 is built from 15 residues. Germline values: CDR1 LNHDA, CDR2 SQIVND (reference sequence). CDR3 amino acids: CASSDRDSPYNEQFF. For the CDR3, the DNA is TGTGCCAGTAGTGATCGGGACAGTCCCTACAATGAGCAGTTCTTC.

The chain carries TRBV5-1 and TRBJ2-1, with 11 bases aligning to TRBD1. Germline V gene lookup returns CDR1 SGHRS and CDR2 YFSETQ. CDR3 length: 17 amino acids. Losses at the gene ends were 4 bases for V and 0 bases for J; bases not matched to a gene: 6. In nucleotides, the CDR3 is TGCGCCAGCAGCCCCCGGGACAGGGGGTTCTCCTACAATGAGCAGTTCTTC. Translation: CASSPRDRGFSYNEQFF.

The chain couples TRBV11-2 to TRBJ2-1; 13 nucleotides align to TRBD2. Germline trimming cut 4 bases from V and 4 bases from J; bases unmatched to any gene: 4. The CDR3 is made up of 16 amino acids. Germline V lookup: CDR1 SGHAT, CDR2 FQNNGV. CDR3 residues: CASSSEGLAGYNEQFF. The CDR3, as DNA: TGTGCCAGCAGCTCGGAGGGACTAGCGGGATACAATGAGCAGTTCTTC.

This clone was counted only a few times. The gene calls are TRBV18 and TRBJ1-4; 7 bases match TRBD1. The V gene end was trimmed by 5 bases and the J gene end by 0 bases; junction bases not matched to a gene: 12. Germline V gene lookup returns CDR1 KGHSH and CDR2 LQKENI. The CDR3 is 18 amino acids. The CDR3 DNA sequence: TGTGCCAGCTCAGGGTTCCCGGGACAGACACCAACTAATGAAAAACTGTTTTTT. This codes for CASSGFPGQTPTNEKLFF.